This paragraph covers one TCR beta chain sequence. Antigen: not known. CDR3 length: 16 amino acids. Germline V lookup: CDR1 SGHTA, CDR2 FQGNSA. These data come from a study of monozygotic twins with inflammatory bowel disease. TCRdb re-called the 5' RACE reads and gives one entry per CDR3 protein, without DNA. The table for this sample gives roughly 300,000 distinct CDR3 sequences. Study-level results: Differences in immunosuppressive treatment may have been a source of added variability in patient repertoires.

This TCR was recovered from a human donor with ulcerative colitis or Crohn's disease, or a healthy co-twin of an affected twin (not recorded which). The sequencing input was blood. The chain recombines TRBV7-2 with TRBJ1-5; lacking DNA, the TRBD1 call made by TCRdb goes unchecked. The CDR3 reads CASSPEDRGITQPQHF. Full variable domain (rest looked up from reference TRBV7-2 and TRBJ1-5): GAGVSQSPSNKVTEKGKDVELRCDPISGHTALYWYRQSLGQGLEFLIYFQGNSAPDKSGLPSDRFSAERTGGSVSTLTIQRTQQEDSAVYLCASSPEDRGITQPQHFGDGTRLSIL.